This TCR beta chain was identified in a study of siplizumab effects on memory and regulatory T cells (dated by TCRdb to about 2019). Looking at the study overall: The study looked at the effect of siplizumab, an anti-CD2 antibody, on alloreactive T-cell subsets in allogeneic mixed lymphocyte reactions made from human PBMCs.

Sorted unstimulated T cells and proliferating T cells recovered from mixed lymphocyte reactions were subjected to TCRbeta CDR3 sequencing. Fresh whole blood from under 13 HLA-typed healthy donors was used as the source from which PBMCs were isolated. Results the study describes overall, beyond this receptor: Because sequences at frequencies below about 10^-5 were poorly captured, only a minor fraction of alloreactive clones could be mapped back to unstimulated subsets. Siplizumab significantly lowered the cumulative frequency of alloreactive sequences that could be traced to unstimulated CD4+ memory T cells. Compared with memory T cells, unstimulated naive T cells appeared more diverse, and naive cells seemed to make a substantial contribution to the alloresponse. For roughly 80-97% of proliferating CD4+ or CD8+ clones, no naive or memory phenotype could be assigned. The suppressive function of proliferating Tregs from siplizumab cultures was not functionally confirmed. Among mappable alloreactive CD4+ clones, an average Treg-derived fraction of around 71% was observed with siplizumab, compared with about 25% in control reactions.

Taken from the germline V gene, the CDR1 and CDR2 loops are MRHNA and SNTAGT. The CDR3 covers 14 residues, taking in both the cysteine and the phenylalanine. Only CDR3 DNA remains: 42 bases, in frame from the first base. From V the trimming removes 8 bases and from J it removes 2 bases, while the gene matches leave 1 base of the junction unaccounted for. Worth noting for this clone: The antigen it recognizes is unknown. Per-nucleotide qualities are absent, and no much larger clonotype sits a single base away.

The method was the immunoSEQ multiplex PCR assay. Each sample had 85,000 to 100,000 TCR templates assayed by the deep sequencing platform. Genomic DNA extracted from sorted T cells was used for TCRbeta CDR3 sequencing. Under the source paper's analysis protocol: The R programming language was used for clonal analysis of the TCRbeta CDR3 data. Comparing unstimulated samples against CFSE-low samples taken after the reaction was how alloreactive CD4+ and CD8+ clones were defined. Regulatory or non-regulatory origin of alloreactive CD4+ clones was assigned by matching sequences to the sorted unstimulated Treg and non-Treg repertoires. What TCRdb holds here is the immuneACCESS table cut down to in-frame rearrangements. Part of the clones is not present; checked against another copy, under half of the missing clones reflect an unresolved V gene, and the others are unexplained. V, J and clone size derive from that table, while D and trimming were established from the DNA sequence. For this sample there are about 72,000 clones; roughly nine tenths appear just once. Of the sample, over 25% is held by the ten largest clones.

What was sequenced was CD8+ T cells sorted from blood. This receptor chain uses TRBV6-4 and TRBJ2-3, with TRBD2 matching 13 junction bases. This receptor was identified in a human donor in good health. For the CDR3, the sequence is CASGTSGDTDTQYF. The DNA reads TGTGCCAGCGGGACTAGCGGGGACACAGATACGCAGTATTTT.